These 22 T cell receptor beta chains share one sample of origin, sequenced in a study of cytomegalovirus exposure and HLA in healthy donors. In the PCR, 60 Vbeta and 13 Jbeta primers were used. The method was immunoSEQ multiplex PCR; TCRdb's version includes in-frame clones alone and lacks a portion of them. This table has roughly 180,000 clones, roughly four fifths appearing once. Input material: PBMCs. These receptors were taken from a female donor in good health and CMV-seronegative.

This chain links TRBV7-6 with TRBJ2-2; a possible D gene is TRBD2 (7 bases). Germline CDR1 is SGHVS and CDR2 is FNYEAQ. CDR3 length: 19 residues. The V end was cut by 3 bases, the J end by 8 bases, with 28 bases between. The CDR3 here is CASSLVATRSGGTSGELFF. As DNA, the CDR3 is TGTGCCAGCAGCTTGGTGGCGACCCGGTCGGGGGGCACGTCGGGGGAGCTGTTTTTT.

A single count supports this clone. The CDR3 loop reads CASSFSGASTDTQYF. CDR3 DNA: TGTGCCAGCAGCTTTAGCGGAGCTAGCACAGATACGCAGTATTTT. The chain recombines TRBV7-9 with TRBJ2-3; maybe TRBD2 (6 bases). Trimming left V 3 bases short and J 0 bases short, with 10 bases between. CDR3 length: 15 residues. Germline lookup yields CDR1 SEHNR and CDR2 FQNEAQ (reference sequence).

The chain combines TRBV7-9 with TRBJ2-1, with TRBD2 matching 7 bases. V lost 3 bases, J lost 7 bases, and 6 bases stayed unmatched. Germline V gives CDR1 SEHNR, CDR2 FQNEAQ (reference sequence). CDR3 length equals 14 residues. For the CDR3, the DNA is TGTGCCAGCAGCTTGGGGGGGGATAGGAATGAGCAGTTCTTC. It codes for CASSLGGDRNEQFF.

V is TRBV7-9 and J is TRBJ2-1; 11 bases are shared with TRBD2. CDR1 and CDR2 from the germline V gene are SEHNR and FQNEAQ (reference sequence). V trimming: 10 bases; J trimming: 4 bases; junction bases outside the gene matches: 6. The CDR3 has 14 amino acids. In nucleotides, the CDR3 is TGTGCCATCCTTGGGACTAGCGGTTACAATGAGCAGTTCTTC. This sequence encodes CAILGTSGYNEQFF.

The rearrangement links TRBV9 to TRBJ2-5; D might be TRBD2 (6 bases). The CDR3 contains 15 residues. The germline V gene encodes CDR1 SGDLS and CDR2 YYNGEE. V gave up 4 bases and J gave up 5 bases, with 18 bases separating them. CDR3 bases: TGTGCCAGCAGCCTCAGTCAGTCAGGGAGGGAGACCCAGTACTTC. It is translated as CASSLSQSGRETQYF.

The CDR3 bases are TGTGCCAGCAGCTTGGGAGCCGGGGTAGTCTCTGGAAACACCATATATTTT. As protein: CASSLGAGVVSGNTIYF. V gene TRBV5-6 combines with J gene TRBJ1-3, with unresolved D. Germline V gene sequence: CDR1 SGHDT, CDR2 YYEEEE. The ends were cut back, 0 bases at V and 0 bases at J, with 13 bases in the middle. CDR3 size: 17 residues.

This clone has more than one count but fewer than ten. The chain links TRBV11-1 to TRBJ2-2, with unresolved D. CDR3 length equals 14 residues. Between the trimmed V and J ends, which lost 5 bases and 8 bases, there was a span of 15 bases. Per the germline V gene, CDR1 is SGHAT and CDR2 is FQDESV (reference sequence). CDR3 in amino acids: CASSQSLSRGELFF. In DNA, the CDR3 is TGTGCCAGCAGCCAGAGCCTCTCTAGGGGGGAGCTGTTTTTT.

V usage is TRBV6-1 and J usage is TRBJ2-2, with D possibly TRBD2 on 5 matching bases. The CDR3 is 13 residues long. Germline CDR1 reads MNHNS; CDR2 reads SASEGT. With 5 bases removed from V and 4 bases from J, the gap between germline ends came to 8 bases. The CDR3 loop is CASSLAFTGELFF. For the CDR3, the DNA is TGTGCCAGCAGTTTAGCGTTCACCGGGGAGCTGTTTTTT.

The chain links TRBV12-5 to TRBJ2-7; maybe TRBD2 (6 bases). CDR3 length: 16 residues. The germline CDR1 and CDR2 sequences are LGHNT and FRNRAP. V lost 3 bases to trimming and J lost 9 bases, with 24 bases between them. This CDR3 reads CASGFRPRDSPLGQYF. CDR3 DNA: TGTGCTAGTGGTTTCCGCCCTCGGGACTCCCCTTTGGGGCAGTACTTC.

The V and J genes are TRBV19 and TRBJ2-2; 9 nucleotides align to TRBD1. Trimming took 7 bases from V and 7 from J; bases not matched to a gene: 10. There are 15 residues in the CDR3. Germline V gene data show CDR1 as LNHDA and CDR2 as SQIVND (reference sequence). CDR3 bases: TGTGCCAGTATAGGGGACAGGGAGCAAGGCGGGGAGCTGTTTTTT. Translating it yields CASIGDREQGGELFF.

The chain recombines TRBV15 with TRBJ2-1; 8 bases match TRBD2. The CDR3 consists of 22 residues. Losses at the gene ends were 5 bases for V and 0 bases for J; bases not matched to a gene: 24. Germline CDR1 reads LNHNV; CDR2 reads YYDKDF (reference sequence). The CDR3 sequence: CATSAMQSGLVDRFSSYNEQFF. The DNA for the CDR3 is TGTGCCACCAGCGCGATGCAGTCGGGACTAGTTGATCGTTTTAGCTCCTACAATGAGCAGTTCTTC.

This sequence joins TRBV9 and TRBJ1-1; tentatively, D is TRBD1 (5 bases). Germline loops: CDR1 SGDLS, CDR2 YYNGEE. With 4 bases removed from V and 6 bases from J, the gap between germline ends came to 16 bases. The CDR3 runs to 14 residues. The CDR3 protein is CASSPQQAKAEAFF. The DNA of the CDR3 is TGTGCCAGCAGCCCCCAACAGGCGAAGGCTGAAGCTTTCTTT.

The chain recombines TRBV7-9 with TRBJ2-1; the match to TRBD2 covers 10 bases. Germline CDR1 is SEHNR and CDR2 is FQNEAQ (reference sequence). CDR3 length: 16 residues. J gave up 6 bases and V 5 bases, and 10 bases lay outside the gene matches. In DNA, the CDR3 is TGTGCCAGCAGCCAAGATATCGCTAGCGGGAGCAATGAGCAGTTCTTC. This translates into CASSQDIASGSNEQFF.

This clone was seen a few times. CDR3 nucleotides: TGTGCCAGCAGCGAAACAGGGGCCGAGCAGTACTTC. Amino acid sequence: CASSETGAEQYF. The gene calls are TRBV16 and TRBJ2-7; 7 bases agree with TRBD1. The V and J ends lost 5 bases and 6 bases, in that order; junction bases with no gene match: 4. The CDR3 is 12 residues long. CDR1 and CDR2 (germline): KGHSY, FQNENV.

The CDR3 bases are TGTGCCTGGAGTGACCTCCGGACAGGGCTCTACGAGCAGTACTTC. It encodes CAWSDLRTGLYEQYF. The gene calls are TRBV30 and TRBJ2-7; 8 nucleotides match TRBD1. Germline V gene sequence: CDR1 GTSNPN, CDR2 SVGIG (reference sequence). This CDR3 is built from 15 residues. Trimming removed 1 base from V and 3 bases from J; junction bases left unmatched: 8.

The J gene is TRBJ2-2, the V gene TRBV7-2, with TRBD2 matching 14 bases. Germline V gene sequence: CDR1 SGHTA, CDR2 FQGNSA. This CDR3 region has 18 residues. J gave up 6 bases and V 0 bases, and 6 bases lay outside the gene matches. CDR3 sequence: CASSLALTSGGASGELFF. In DNA form, the CDR3 reads TGTGCCAGCAGCTTAGCTCTGACTAGCGGGGGGGCATCCGGGGAGCTGTTTTTT.

The V call is TRBV4-2, the J call TRBJ2-7; D might be TRBD2 (6 bases). Germline V CDR1 and CDR2: LGHNA, YNFKEQ. The V end lost 5 bases, the J end lost 2 bases, and 16 bases lay between the germline ends. CDR3 length: 15 amino acids. CDR3 bases: TGTGCCAGCAGCGACTCCGGGACTTCCGCCTACGAGCAGTACTTC. It translates to CASSDSGTSAYEQYF.

The chain uses TRBV5-1 and TRBJ2-7, with 16 bases that match TRBD2. Germline CDR1 SGHRS, CDR2 YFSETQ. This CDR3 is 16 amino acids long. J lost 5 bases, V lost 4 bases, and 6 bases had no gene match. The CDR3, as DNA: TGCGCCAGCAGCCCCGGGACTAGCGGGAGGGGCCACGAGCAGTACTTC. Encoded protein: CASSPGTSGRGHEQYF.

This chain links TRBV10-1 with TRBJ2-1; maybe TRBD2 (5 bases). V lost 3 bases to trimming and J lost 7 bases, with 13 bases between them. The CDR3 has 14 amino acids. In germline, CDR1 is WNHNN, CDR2 SYGVQD (reference sequence). Here the CDR3 DNA reads TGCGCCAGCAGTGATGGCGGACTGCTAAATGAGCAGTTCTTC. Translation gives CASSDGGLLNEQFF.

The rearrangement joins TRBV29-1 to TRBJ1-2; 7 bases fit TRBD1. V was pared by 8 bases and J by 5 bases, with 11 bases of the junction left unmatched. CDR1 is SQVTM, CDR2 ANQGSEA, per germline. There are 13 residues in the CDR3. The CDR3 DNA reads as TGCAGCACCCGATCCGGGACAGCTTATGGCTACACCTTC. Translating it yields CSTRSGTAYGYTF. The full variable domain, completed using reference TRBV29-1 and TRBJ1-2, is SAVISQKPSRDICQRGTSLTIQCQVDSQVTMMFWYRQQPGQSLTLIATANQGSEATYESGFVIDKFPISRPNLTFSTLTVSNMSPEDSSIYLCSTRSGTAYGYTFGSGTRLTVV.

The rearrangement joins TRBV4-1 to TRBJ2-1; 7 bases map to TRBD2. The CDR3 length is 17 residues. Germline V gene sequence: CDR1 MGHRA, CDR2 YSYEKL. The J segment lost 1 base and the V segment lost 1 base, leaving 7 bases of the junction unmatched. The CDR3, as DNA: TGCGCCAGCAGCCAAGTTGTTAGCGGGCTTTCCTACAATGAGCAGTTCTTC. Its protein is CASSQVVSGLSYNEQFF.

The chain joins TRBV5-1 to TRBJ1-4; D might be TRBD1 (5 bases). V lost 0 bases and J 5 bases, leaving 11 bases between the germline ends. The CDR3 sequence is 15 residues long. Per the germline V gene, CDR1 is SGHRS and CDR2 is YFSETQ. CDR3 DNA: TGCGCCAGCAGCTTGGAGGCAGGGAGGAATGAAAAACTGTTTTTT. It encodes CASSLEAGRNEKLFF.